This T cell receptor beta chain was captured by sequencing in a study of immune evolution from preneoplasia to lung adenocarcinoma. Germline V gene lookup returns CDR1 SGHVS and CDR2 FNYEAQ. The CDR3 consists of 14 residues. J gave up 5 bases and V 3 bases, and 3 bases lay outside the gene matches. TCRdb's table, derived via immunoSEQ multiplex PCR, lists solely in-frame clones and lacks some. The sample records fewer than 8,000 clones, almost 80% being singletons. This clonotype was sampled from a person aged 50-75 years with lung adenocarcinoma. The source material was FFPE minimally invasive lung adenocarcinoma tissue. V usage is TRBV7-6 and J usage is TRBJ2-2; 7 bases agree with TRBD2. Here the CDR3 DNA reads TGTGCCAGCAGCTTTGGGGGAGGGACCGGGGAGCTGTTTTTT. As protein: CASSFGGGTGELFF.